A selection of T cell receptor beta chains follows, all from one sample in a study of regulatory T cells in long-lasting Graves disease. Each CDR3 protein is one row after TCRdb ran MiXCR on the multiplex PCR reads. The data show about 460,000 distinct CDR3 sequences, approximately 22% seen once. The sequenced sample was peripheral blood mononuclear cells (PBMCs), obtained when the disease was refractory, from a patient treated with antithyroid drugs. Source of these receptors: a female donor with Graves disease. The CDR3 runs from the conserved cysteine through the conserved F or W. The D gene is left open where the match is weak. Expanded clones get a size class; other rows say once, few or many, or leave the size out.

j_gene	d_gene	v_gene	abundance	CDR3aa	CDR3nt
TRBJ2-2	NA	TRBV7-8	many	CASSLERITGELFF	TGTGCCAGCAGCTTAGAGCGAATCACCGGGGAGCTGTTTTTT
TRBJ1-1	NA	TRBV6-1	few	CASSSQVSEAFF	TGTGCCAGCAGTTCACAGGTCTCTGAAGCTTTCTTT
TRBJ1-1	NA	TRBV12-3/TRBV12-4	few	CASSPKAAAFF	TGTGCCAGCAGCCCTAAAGCGGCAGCTTTCTTT
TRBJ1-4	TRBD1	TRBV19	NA	CASADRGPEKLFF	TGTGCCAGTGCGGACAGGGGGCCCGAAAAACTGTTTTTT
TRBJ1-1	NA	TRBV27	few	CASSKTGQGRVTEAFF	TGTGCCAGCAGTAAAACCGGGCAAGGGAGGGTCACTGAAGCTTTCTTT
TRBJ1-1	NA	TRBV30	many	CAWSNLTEAFF	TGTGCCTGGAGTAATTTAACTGAAGCTTTCTTT
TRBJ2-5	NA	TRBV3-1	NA	CASSQEDLRGLQETQYF	TGTGCCAGCAGCCAGGAAGATTTAAGGGGACTCCAAGAGACCCAGTACTTC
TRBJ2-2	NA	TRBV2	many	CASSVDGANTGELFF	TGTGCCAGCAGTGTCGACGGCGCGAACACCGGGGAGCTGTTTTTT
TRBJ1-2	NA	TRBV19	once	CASVLSGGGYGYTF	TGTGCCAGTGTCCTTTCCGGGGGCGGCTATGGCTACACCTTC
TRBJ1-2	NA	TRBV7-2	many	CASSPGQIYGYTF	TGTGCCAGCAGTCCCGGACAGATCTATGGCTACACCTTC
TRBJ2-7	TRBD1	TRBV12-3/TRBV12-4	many	CASSSRTGGYEQYF	TGTGCCAGCAGTAGTCGGACAGGGGGCTACGAGCAGTACTTC
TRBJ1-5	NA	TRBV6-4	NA	CASSDPTVSNQPQHF	TGTGCCAGCAGTGACCCGACAGTCAGCAATCAGCCCCAGCATTTT
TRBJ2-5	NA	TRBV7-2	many	CASSSIIQETQYF	TGTGCCAGCAGCTCGATAATTCAAGAGACCCAGTACTTC
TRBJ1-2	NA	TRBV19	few	CASNMGREADYGYTF	TGTGCCAGTAACATGGGCAGGGAAGCTGACTATGGCTACACCTTC
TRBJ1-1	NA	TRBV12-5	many	CASGPGQRTEAFF	TGTGCTAGTGGTCCAGGCCAAAGGACCGAAGCTTTCTTT
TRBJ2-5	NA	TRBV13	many	CASSGRIAGWGGETQYF	TGTGCCAGCAGCGGCCGCATAGCAGGTTGGGGCGGCGAGACCCAGTACTTC
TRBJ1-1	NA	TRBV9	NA	CASSASGDPNTEAFF	TGTGCCAGCAGCGCGTCAGGGGACCCGAACACTGAAGCTTTCTTT
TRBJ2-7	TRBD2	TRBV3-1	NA	CASGRRLAGGYEQYF	TGTGCCAGCGGCCGGAGACTAGCGGGGGGTTACGAGCAGTACTTC
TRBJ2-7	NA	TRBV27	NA	CASSFGRYTYEQYF	TGTGCCAGCAGTTTTGGCAGGTACACCTACGAGCAGTACTTC
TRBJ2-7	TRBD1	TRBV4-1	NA	CASSQNGQGTYEQYF	TGCGCCAGCAGCCAAAACGGACAGGGAACCTACGAGCAGTACTTC
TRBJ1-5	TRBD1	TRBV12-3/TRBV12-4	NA	CASTRGGDWGNQPQHF	TGTGCCAGCACCAGGGGGGGGGATTGGGGCAATCAGCCCCAGCATTTT
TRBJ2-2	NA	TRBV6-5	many	CASSYWGSGISNTGELFF	TGTGCCAGCAGTTACTGGGGCTCGGGGATCTCGAACACCGGGGAGCTGTTTTTT
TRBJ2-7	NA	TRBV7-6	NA	CASSLAPLLYEQYF	TGTGCCAGCAGCTTAGCGCCTCTCCTCTACGAGCAGTACTTC
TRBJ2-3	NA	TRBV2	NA	CASSALPWGTDTQYF	TGTGCCAGCAGCGCTCTCCCGTGGGGCACAGATACGCAGTATTTT
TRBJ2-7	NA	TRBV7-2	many	CASSFRDGTYEQYF	TGTGCCAGCAGCTTCCGGGACGGCACCTACGAGCAGTACTTC
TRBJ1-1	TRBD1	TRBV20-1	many	CSANRGGWNTEAFF	TGCAGTGCTAACAGAGGGGGCTGGAACACTGAAGCTTTCTTT
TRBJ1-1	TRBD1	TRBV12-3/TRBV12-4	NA	CASRRQGADTEAFF	TGTGCCAGCAGAAGACAGGGGGCGGACACTGAAGCTTTCTTT
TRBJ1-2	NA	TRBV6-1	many	CASRADSQANYGYTF	TGTGCCAGCAGAGCAGATAGTCAAGCTAACTATGGCTACACCTTC
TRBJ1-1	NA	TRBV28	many	CASSTRYTEAFF	TGTGCCAGCAGTACCCGGTACACTGAAGCTTTCTTT
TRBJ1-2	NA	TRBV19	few	CASSYSGTQRGYGYTF	TGTGCCAGTAGTTATTCCGGGACCCAAAGGGGCTATGGCTACACCTTC
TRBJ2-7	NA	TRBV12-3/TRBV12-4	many	CASSIGQIGYEQYF	TGTGCCAGCAGTATAGGACAGATTGGCTACGAGCAGTACTTC
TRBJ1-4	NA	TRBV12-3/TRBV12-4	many	CASSRVASTDTNEKLFF	TGTGCCAGCAGTAGGGTCGCCTCGACAGACACTAATGAAAAACTGTTTTTT
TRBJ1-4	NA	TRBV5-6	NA	CASSLVLGVDEELFF	TGTGCCAGCAGCTTGGTTTTGGGAGTGGATGAAGAACTGTTTTTT
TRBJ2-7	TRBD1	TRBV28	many	CASTKDRGFYYEQYF	TGTGCCAGCACGAAGGACAGGGGATTTTACTACGAGCAGTACTTC
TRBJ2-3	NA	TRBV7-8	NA	CASSLGLGGDTQYF	TGTGCCAGCAGCTTAGGGCTGGGGGGAGATACGCAGTATTTT
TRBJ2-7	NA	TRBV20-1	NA	CSATDSFYERYF	TGCAGTGCGACGGATTCATTTTACGAGCGGTACTTC
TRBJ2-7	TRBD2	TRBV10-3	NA	CAIRGGAFSYEQYF	TGTGCCATCCGGGGAGGGGCTTTCTCCTACGAGCAGTACTTC
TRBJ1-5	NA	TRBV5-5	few	CASSLAPRQGNQPQHF	TGTGCCAGCAGCTTGGCGCCTCGTCAGGGGAATCAGCCCCAGCATTTT
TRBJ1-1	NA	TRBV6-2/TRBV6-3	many	CASGRAPETEAFF	TGTGCCAGCGGAAGGGCTCCGGAAACTGAAGCTTTCTTT
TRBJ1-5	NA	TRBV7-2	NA	CASRAQNQPQHF	TGTGCCAGCAGGGCCCAGAATCAGCCCCAGCATTTT
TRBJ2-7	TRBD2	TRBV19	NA	CASSTGLAGLEQYF	TGTGCCAGTAGCACGGGACTAGCGGGCCTGGAGCAGTACTTC
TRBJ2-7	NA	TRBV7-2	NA	CASSWGLASYEQYF	TGTGCCAGCAGCTGGGGACTCGCCTCCTACGAGCAGTACTTC
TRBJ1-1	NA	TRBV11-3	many	CASSSRQNKNTEAFF	TGTGCCAGCAGCTCTCGACAGAACAAGAACACTGAAGCTTTCTTT
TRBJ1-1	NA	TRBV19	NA	CASSYGGEGAFF	TGTGCCAGTAGTTATGGGGGGGAGGGAGCTTTCTTT
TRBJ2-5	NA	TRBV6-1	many	CASRDSYQETQYF	TGTGCCAGCAGAGACAGCTACCAAGAGACCCAGTACTTC
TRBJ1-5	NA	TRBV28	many	CASNPFLGGSAADNQPQHF	TGTGCCAGCAATCCCTTTCTGGGTGGTAGTGCGGCCGACAATCAGCCCCAGCATTTT
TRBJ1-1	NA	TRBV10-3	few	CAILGGMNTEAFF	TGTGCCATCTTGGGCGGGATGAACACTGAAGCTTTCTTT
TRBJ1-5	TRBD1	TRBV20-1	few	CSATPGTVNQPQHF	TGCAGTGCTACACCCGGGACAGTTAATCAGCCCCAGCATTTT
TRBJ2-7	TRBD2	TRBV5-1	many	CASSFSGGTPYEQYF	TGCGCCAGCAGCTTTAGCGGGGGTACTCCCTACGAGCAGTACTTC
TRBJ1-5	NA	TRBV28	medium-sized	CASSPLYLESNQPQHF	TGTGCCAGCAGTCCCCTTTACCTCGAGAGCAATCAGCCCCAGCATTTT
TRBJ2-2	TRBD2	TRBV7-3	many	CASSPSGGAVTGELFF	TGTGCCAGCAGTCCTAGCGGGGGGGCTGTCACCGGGGAGCTGTTTTTT
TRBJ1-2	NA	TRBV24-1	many	CATSDRQSNYGYTF	TGTGCCACCAGTGATAGGCAGTCTAACTATGGCTACACCTTC